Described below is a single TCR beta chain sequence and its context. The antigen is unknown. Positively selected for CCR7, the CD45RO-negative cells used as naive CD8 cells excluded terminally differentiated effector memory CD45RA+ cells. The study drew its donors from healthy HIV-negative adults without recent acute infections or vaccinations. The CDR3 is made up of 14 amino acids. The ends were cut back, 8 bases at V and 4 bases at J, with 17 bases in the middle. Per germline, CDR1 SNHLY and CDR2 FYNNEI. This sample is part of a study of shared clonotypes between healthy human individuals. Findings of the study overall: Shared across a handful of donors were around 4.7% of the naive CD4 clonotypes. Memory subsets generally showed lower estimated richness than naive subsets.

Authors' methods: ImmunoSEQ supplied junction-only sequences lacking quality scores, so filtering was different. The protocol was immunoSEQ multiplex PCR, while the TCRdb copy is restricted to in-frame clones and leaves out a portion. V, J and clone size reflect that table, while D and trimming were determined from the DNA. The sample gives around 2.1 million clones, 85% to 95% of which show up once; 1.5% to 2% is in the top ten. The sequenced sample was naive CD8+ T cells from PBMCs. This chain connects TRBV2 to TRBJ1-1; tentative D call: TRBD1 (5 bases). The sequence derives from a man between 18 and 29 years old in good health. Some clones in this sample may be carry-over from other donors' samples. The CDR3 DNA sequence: TGTGCCAGCGAGGAGGGGTCGGAGGCCACTGAAGCTTTCTTT. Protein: CASEEGSEATEAFF.